The 22 T cell receptor beta chains reported below all come from one sample, sequenced in a study of shared clonotypes between healthy human individuals. Assay: immunoSEQ multiplex PCR; the TCRdb copy retains only in-frame clones and omits some. The repertoire holds 2 million to 3 million clones, with over 85% as singletons. Input material: naive CD4+ T cells from PBMCs. The subset is: CD45RA+ positively selected. These receptor sequences come from a man aged 18 to 30 in good health. Some clones in this sample may be carry-over from other donors' samples.

A word on this clone: Other DNA sequences in the sample encode the same CDR3. This chain uses TRBV19 with TRBJ1-2; D gene uncertain. The CDR3 length is 13 residues. Deletions cut 3 bases from V and 0 bases from J, with 5 bases between. CDR1 LNHDA and CDR2 SQIVND come from the germline V gene (reference sequence). CDR3 bases: TGTGCCAGTAGTATTCGGACTAACTATGGCTACACCTTC. This translates into CASSIRTNYGYTF.

The rearrangement uses TRBV18 and TRBJ2-2, with 7 bases fitting TRBD2. The J segment lost 7 bases and the V segment lost 2 bases, leaving 4 bases of the junction unmatched. CDR3 size: 14 residues. CDR1 KGHSH and CDR2 LQKENI come from the germline V gene. CDR3 nucleotides: TGTGCCAGCTCACCAGCGCGGGAGATCGGGGAGCTGTTTTTT. Residues: CASSPAREIGELFF. Full variable domain (remainder filled in from reference TRBV18 and TRBJ2-2): NAGVMQNPRHLVRRRGQEARLRCSPMKGHSHVYWYRQLPEEGLKFMVYLQKENIIDESGMPKERFSAEFPKEGPSILRIQQVVRGDSAAYFCASSPAREIGELFFGEGSRLTVL.

The chain combines TRBV18 with TRBJ1-2; 12 bases map to TRBD1. Germline CDR1 reads KGHSH; CDR2 reads LQKENI. V was pared by 4 bases and J by 4 bases, with 16 bases of the junction left unmatched. The CDR3 sequence is 19 residues long. The CDR3 region has the DNA TGTGCCAGCTCACGGGCGCATCGGGACAGGGGGCGCGAAGGCTATGGCTACACCTTC. It specifies CASSRAHRDRGREGYGYTF. The variable domain in full, completed from reference TRBV18 and TRBJ1-2, reads NAGVMQNPRHLVRRRGQEARLRCSPMKGHSHVYWYRQLPEEGLKFMVYLQKENIIDESGMPKERFSAEFPKEGPSILRIQQVVRGDSAAYFCASSRAHRDRGREGYGYTFGSGTRLTVV.

The gene calls are TRBV7-9 and TRBJ1-2, with D hard to call. The CDR3 sequence is 12 residues long. From germline, CDR1 is SEHNR and CDR2 FQNEAQ (reference sequence). V dropped 1 base and J dropped 10 bases, with 10 bases sitting between them. CDR3 bases: TGTGCCAGCAGCTTAGAGGTCGGCTCCTACACCTTC. Amino acid sequence: CASSLEVGSYTF.

The chain uses TRBV27 and TRBJ2-1; 7 nucleotides align to TRBD2. CDR3 length equals 15 residues. The V gene end was trimmed by 5 bases and the J gene end by 3 bases; junction bases not matched to a gene: 7. Germline V gene lookup returns CDR1 MNHEY and CDR2 SMNVEV (reference sequence). The CDR3 reads CASSEYRDYYNEQFF. The CDR3 DNA reads TGTGCCAGCAGTGAGTACCGGGACTACTACAATGAGCAGTTCTTC.

The chain employs TRBV28 and TRBJ1-2; TRBD1 matches 7 bases. CDR1 is MDHEN and CDR2 is SYDVKM in the germline V gene. With 6 bases clipped from V and 13 bases from J, the junction kept 11 bases outside the gene matches. This CDR3 is 12 amino acids long. This chain's CDR3 is CASSQGDRSLTF. CDR3 DNA: TGTGCCAGCAGCCAAGGGGACAGATCACTCACCTTC.

The chain links TRBV25-1 to TRBJ2-1, with no clear D. Germline CDR1 is MGHDK and CDR2 is SYGVNS. The CDR3 spans 15 residues. V was clipped by 0 bases and J by 3 bases, with 9 bases between them. The CDR3 sequence is CASSEYRTSYNEQFF. The CDR3 DNA is TGTGCCAGCAGTGAATATCGGACCAGCTACAATGAGCAGTTCTTC.

The rearrangement uses TRBV4-1 and TRBJ2-3, with 10 bases aligning to TRBD2. The CDR3 covers 17 residues. The germline CDR1 and CDR2 sequences are MGHRA and YSYEKL. Germline trimming cut 0 bases from V and 2 bases from J; bases unmatched to any gene: 5. CDR3 bases: TGCGCCAGCAGCCAAGACCGGACTAGCGGTTCCACAGATACGCAGTATTTT. Translation gives CASSQDRTSGSTDTQYF.

The chain is built from TRBV9 and TRBJ2-3; 9 positions match TRBD1. The V and J ends lost 3 bases and 5 bases, in that order; junction bases with no gene match: 7. Germline CDR1 reads SGDLS; CDR2 reads YYNGEE. This CDR3 region has 15 residues. The CDR3 reads CASSGTGEFLDTQYF. The CDR3 DNA reads as TGTGCCAGCAGCGGGACAGGGGAGTTTTTAGATACGCAGTATTTT.

The chain uses TRBV2 and TRBJ2-3; 10 nucleotides agree with TRBD2. The CDR3 is made up of 14 amino acids. Germline trimming cut 6 bases from V and 2 bases from J; bases unmatched to any gene: 2. Germline-derived CDR1 and CDR2 are SNHLY and FYNNEI. This CDR3 is CASSTSGATDTQYF. The CDR3 DNA follows: TGTGCCAGCAGCACTAGCGGGGCCACAGATACGCAGTATTTT. The full variable domain, completed using reference TRBV2 and TRBJ2-3, is EPEVTQTPSHQVTQMGQEVILRCVPISNHLYFYWYRQILGQKVEFLVSFYNNEISEKSEIFDDQFSVERPDGSNFTLKIRSTKLEDSAMYFCASSTSGATDTQYFGPGTRLTVL.

The J gene is TRBJ2-1, the V gene TRBV6-1; a weak D match, TRBD1 (6 bases). Germline lookup yields CDR1 MNHNS and CDR2 SASEGT. The V gene lost 7 bases and the J gene lost 6 bases, with 19 bases spanning the gap. This CDR3 spans 15 amino acids. The CDR3, as DNA: TGTGCCAGCAAGGAGTCTAGCTCCAGGGGCAATGAGCAGTTCTTC. Translation gives CASKESSSRGNEQFF.

A single count supports this clone. The V and J genes are TRBV28 and TRBJ1-1; a weak D match, TRBD1 (5 bases). The CDR3 consists of 12 residues. V dropped 1 base and J dropped 8 bases, with 8 bases sitting between them. Germline V lookup: CDR1 MDHEN, CDR2 SYDVKM. In nucleotides, the CDR3 is TGTGCCAGCAGTTTATACCGGGGCGAAGCTTTCTTT. As protein: CASSLYRGEAFF.

DNA for the CDR3: TGTGCCAGTAGTAGGACAGCTTACTACACCTTC. This encodes CASSRTAYYTF. The chain is built from TRBV19 and TRBJ1-2, with D possibly matching TRBD1 (6 bases). Trimming took 4 bases from V and 10 from J, leaving 10 bases between them. Germline V gene lookup returns CDR1 LNHDA and CDR2 SQIVND (reference sequence). The CDR3 contains 11 residues. The full variable domain, rest sourced from reference TRBV19 and TRBJ1-2, is DGGITQSPKYLFRKEGQNVTLSCEQNLNHDAMYWYRQDPGQGLRLIYYSQIVNDFQKGDIAEGYSVSREKKESFPLTVTSAQKNPTAFYLCASSRTAYYTFGSGTRLTVV.

The V and J genes are TRBV7-4 and TRBJ2-2; a possible D gene is TRBD1 (5 bases). The ends were cut back, 6 bases at V and 5 bases at J, with 16 bases in the middle. Germline CDR1 SGHVT, CDR2 SQSDAQ. This CDR3 region has 15 residues. This chain's CDR3 is CASSSDGKGTGELFF. The CDR3 DNA follows: TGTGCCAGCAGTTCGGACGGTAAGGGGACCGGGGAGCTGTTTTTT.

This clone was detected a few times. V gene TRBV7-9 combines with J gene TRBJ1-1; 7 bases line up with TRBD1. CDR3 length: 14 residues. V lost 3 bases and J lost 1; bases outside the gene matches: 2. CDR1 and CDR2 from the germline V gene are SEHNR and FQNEAQ (reference sequence). The CDR3, as DNA: TGTGCCAGCAGCTTCGGGACAGAGAACACTGAAGCTTTCTTT. It codes for CASSFGTENTEAFF.

Comments on this clone: One end of the junction fails to match germline, which may point to a read error. This chain links TRBV2 with TRBJ1-4; D possibly corresponds to TRBD1 (5 bases). This CDR3 has 10 residues. Germline V CDR1 and CDR2: SNHLY, FYNNEI. The CDR3 coding sequence is TGTGCCAGCAGTACGAGGACAATCCTTTTT. This translates into CASSTRTILF.

Concerning this clone: Different DNA sequences within this sample yield the same CDR3. The V call is TRBV5-1, the J call TRBJ2-3; TRBD2 is a possible D gene (6 bases). CDR1 and CDR2 (germline): SGHRS, YFSETQ. The CDR3 extends over 15 amino acids. Trimming shortened V by 4 bases and J by 0 bases, and 12 bases separated the two germline ends. The CDR3 protein is CASSHGTASTDTQYF. CDR3 DNA sequence: TGCGCCAGCAGCCACGGGACTGCAAGCACAGATACGCAGTATTTT.

This CDR3 is CASSLLQGTYNEQFF. CDR3 coding DNA: TGCGCCAGCAGCTTGCTACAGGGGACTTACAATGAGCAGTTCTTC. The rearrangement links TRBV5-1 to TRBJ2-1, with a tentative D call TRBD1 (7 bases). The CDR3 has 15 amino acids. V lost 1 base and J lost 4, with 12 bases in between. Germline V gene data show CDR1 as SGHRS and CDR2 as YFSETQ. The whole variable domain, remainder taken from reference TRBV5-1 and TRBJ2-1, is KAGVTQTPRYLIKTRGQQVTLSCSPISGHRSVSWYQQTPGQGLQFLFEYFSETQRNKGNFPGRFSGRQFSNSRSEMNVSTLELGDSALYLCASSLLQGTYNEQFFGPGTRLTVL.

The chain employs TRBV5-1 and TRBJ1-1; D remains ambiguous. V was shortened by 0 bases and J by 4 bases, with 10 bases between the two germline ends. The CDR3 length is 14 residues. The germline V gene has CDR1 SGHRS and CDR2 YFSETQ. The CDR3 sequence is CASSLDSPGTEAFF. The DNA for the CDR3 is TGCGCCAGCAGCTTGGACAGCCCGGGCACTGAAGCTTTCTTT.

The chain links TRBV18 to TRBJ2-5; D could derive from TRBD1 or TRBD2 (5 bases each). The germline gives CDR1 KGHSH, CDR2 LQKENI. Trimming left V 3 bases short and J 6 bases short, with 8 bases between. The CDR3 runs to 12 residues. CDR3 in DNA: TGTGCCAGCTCACCTGGGGACCAGACCCAGTACTTC. Protein: CASSPGDQTQYF.

The chain couples TRBV7-9 to TRBJ2-7, with D unclear. V was trimmed by 5 bases and J by 4 bases, leaving 6 bases between them. The germline gives CDR1 SEHNR, CDR2 FQNEAQ (reference sequence). This CDR3 has 11 amino acids. The CDR3 nucleotides are TGTGCCAGCAGCCACCAGTACGAGCAGTACTTC. This gives the protein CASSHQYEQYF.

The chain joins TRBV28 to TRBJ2-3; D remains ambiguous. Trimming pared 6 bases from V and 1 base from J, leaving 14 bases between. The CDR3 extends over 15 amino acids. CDR1 and CDR2 (germline): MDHEN, SYDVKM. CDR3 sequence: CASSKSPGGTDTQYF. CDR3 DNA: TGTGCCAGCAGCAAGTCCCCTGGGGGCACAGATACGCAGTATTTT.